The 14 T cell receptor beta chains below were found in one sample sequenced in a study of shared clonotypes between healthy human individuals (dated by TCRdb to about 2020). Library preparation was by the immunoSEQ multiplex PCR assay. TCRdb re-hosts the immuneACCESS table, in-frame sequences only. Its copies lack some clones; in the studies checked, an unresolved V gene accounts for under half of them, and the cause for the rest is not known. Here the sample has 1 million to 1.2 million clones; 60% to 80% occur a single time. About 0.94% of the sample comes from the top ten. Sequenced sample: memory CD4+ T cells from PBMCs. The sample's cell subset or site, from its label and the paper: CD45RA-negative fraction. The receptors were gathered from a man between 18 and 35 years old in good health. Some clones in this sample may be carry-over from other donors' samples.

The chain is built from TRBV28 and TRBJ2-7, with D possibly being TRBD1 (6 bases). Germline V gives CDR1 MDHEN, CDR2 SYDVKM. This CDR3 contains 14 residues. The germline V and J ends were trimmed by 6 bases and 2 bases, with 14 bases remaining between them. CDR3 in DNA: TGTGCCAGCAGGGACCGGGACAACCCCTACGAGCAGTACTTC. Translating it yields CASRDRDNPYEQYF.

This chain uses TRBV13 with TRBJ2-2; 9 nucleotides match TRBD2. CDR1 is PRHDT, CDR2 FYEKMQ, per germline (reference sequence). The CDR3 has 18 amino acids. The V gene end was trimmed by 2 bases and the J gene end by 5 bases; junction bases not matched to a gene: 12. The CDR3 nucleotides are TGTGCCAGCAGCTTAACCGGTCGTTTGGCGGGAGGGACCGGGGAGCTGTTTTTT. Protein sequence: CASSLTGRLAGGTGELFF.

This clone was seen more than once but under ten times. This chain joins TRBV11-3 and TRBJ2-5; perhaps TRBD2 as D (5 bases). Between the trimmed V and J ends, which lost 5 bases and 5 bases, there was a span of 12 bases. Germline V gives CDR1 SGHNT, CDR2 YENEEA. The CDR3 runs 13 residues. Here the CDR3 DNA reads TGTGCCAGCAGCAGAGGGTCCGGGGAGACCCAGTACTTC. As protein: CASSRGSGETQYF.

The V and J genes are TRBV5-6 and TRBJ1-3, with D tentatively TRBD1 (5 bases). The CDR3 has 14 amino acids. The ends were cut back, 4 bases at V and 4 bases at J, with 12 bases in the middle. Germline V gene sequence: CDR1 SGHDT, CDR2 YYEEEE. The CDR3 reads CASSPGRTGNTIYF. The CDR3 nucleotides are TGTGCCAGCAGCCCGGGACGTACAGGAAACACCATATATTTT.

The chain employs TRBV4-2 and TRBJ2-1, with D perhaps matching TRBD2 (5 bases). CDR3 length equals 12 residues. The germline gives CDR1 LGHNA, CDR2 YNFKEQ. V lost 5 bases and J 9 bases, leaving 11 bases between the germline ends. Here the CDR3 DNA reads TGTGCCAGCAGCTTCCTAGAGGGTGAGCAGTTCTTC. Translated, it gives CASSFLEGEQFF.

The CDR3 sequence is CASSQRAATGANVLTF. The CDR3 DNA is TGCGCCAGCAGCCAGAGAGCGGCGACCGGGGCCAACGTCCTGACTTTC. The chain is built from TRBV4-3 and TRBJ2-6, with D possibly matching TRBD2 (5 bases). The CDR3 runs to 16 residues. Germline V lookup: CDR1 LGHNA, CDR2 YSLEER. Trimming took off 3 bases at V and 4 bases at J, with 13 bases between the two ends.

The CDR3 nucleotides read TGTGCCAGCAGCTTGGCGGGTCGGGGGGAGGAGACCCAGTACTTC. It specifies CASSLAGRGEETQYF. The chain employs TRBV5-4 and TRBJ2-5, with TRBD2 identical over 7 bases. This CDR3 spans 15 amino acids. V was clipped by 0 bases and J by 5 bases; unmatched bases: 7. CDR1 and CDR2 (germline): SGHNT, YYREEE (reference sequence).

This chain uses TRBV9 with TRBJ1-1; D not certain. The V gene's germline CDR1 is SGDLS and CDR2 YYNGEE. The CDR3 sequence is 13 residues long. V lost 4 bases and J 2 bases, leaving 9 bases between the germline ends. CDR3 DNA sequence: TGTGCCAGCAGCAGAGACCATAACACTGAAGCTTTCTTT. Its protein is CASSRDHNTEAFF.

CDR3 residues: CAWSGAGYGYTF. DNA for the CDR3: TGTGCCTGGAGTGGGGCAGGCTATGGCTACACCTTC. V gene TRBV30 combines with J gene TRBJ1-2; D gene unclear. V gave up 1 base and J gave up 4 bases, with 7 bases separating them. From germline, CDR1 is GTSNPN and CDR2 SVGIG (reference sequence). The CDR3 totals 12 residues.

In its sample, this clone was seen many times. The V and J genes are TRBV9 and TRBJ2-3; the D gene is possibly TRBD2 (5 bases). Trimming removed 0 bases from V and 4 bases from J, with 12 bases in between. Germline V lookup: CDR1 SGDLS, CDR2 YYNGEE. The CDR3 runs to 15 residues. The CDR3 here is CASSVAPLRADTQYF. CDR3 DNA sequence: TGTGCCAGCAGCGTAGCTCCCCTGCGGGCAGATACGCAGTATTTT. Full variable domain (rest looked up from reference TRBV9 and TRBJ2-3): DSGVTQTPKHLITATGQRVTLRCSPRSGDLSVYWYQQSLDQGLQFLIQYYNGEERAKGNILERFSAQQFPDLHSELNLSSLELGDSALYFCASSVAPLRADTQYFGPGTRLTVL.

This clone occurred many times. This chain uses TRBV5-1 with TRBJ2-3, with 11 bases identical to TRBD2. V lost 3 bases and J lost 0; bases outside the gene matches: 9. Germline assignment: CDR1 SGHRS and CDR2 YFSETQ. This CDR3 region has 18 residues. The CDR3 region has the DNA TGCGCCAGCAGCTCGCCCGGGACTAGCGGAGCTAGCACAGATACGCAGTATTTT. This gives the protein CASSSPGTSGASTDTQYF.

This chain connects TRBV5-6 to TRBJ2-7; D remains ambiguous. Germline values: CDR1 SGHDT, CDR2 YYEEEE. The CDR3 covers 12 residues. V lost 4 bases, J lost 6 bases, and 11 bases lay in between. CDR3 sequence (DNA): TGTGCCAGCAGCCCTATATCCGGCGAGCAGTACTTC. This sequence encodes CASSPISGEQYF.

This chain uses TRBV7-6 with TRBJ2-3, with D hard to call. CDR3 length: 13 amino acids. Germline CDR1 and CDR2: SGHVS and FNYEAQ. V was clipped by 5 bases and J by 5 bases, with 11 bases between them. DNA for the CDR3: TGTGCCAGCAGCGCCCGACTTGAAGATACGCAGTATTTT. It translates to CASSARLEDTQYF.

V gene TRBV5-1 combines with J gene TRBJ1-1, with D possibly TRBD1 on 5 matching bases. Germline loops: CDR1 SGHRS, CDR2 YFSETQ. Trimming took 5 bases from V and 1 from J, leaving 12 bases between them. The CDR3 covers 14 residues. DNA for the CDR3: TGCGCCAGCAGACCCATTGGGGGGAACACTGAAGCTTTCTTT. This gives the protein CASRPIGGNTEAFF. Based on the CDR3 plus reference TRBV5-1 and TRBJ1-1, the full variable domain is KAGVTQTPRYLIKTRGQQVTLSCSPISGHRSVSWYQQTPGQGLQFLFEYFSETQRNKGNFPGRFSGRQFSNSRSEMNVSTLELGDSALYLCASRPIGGNTEAFFGQGTRLTVV.